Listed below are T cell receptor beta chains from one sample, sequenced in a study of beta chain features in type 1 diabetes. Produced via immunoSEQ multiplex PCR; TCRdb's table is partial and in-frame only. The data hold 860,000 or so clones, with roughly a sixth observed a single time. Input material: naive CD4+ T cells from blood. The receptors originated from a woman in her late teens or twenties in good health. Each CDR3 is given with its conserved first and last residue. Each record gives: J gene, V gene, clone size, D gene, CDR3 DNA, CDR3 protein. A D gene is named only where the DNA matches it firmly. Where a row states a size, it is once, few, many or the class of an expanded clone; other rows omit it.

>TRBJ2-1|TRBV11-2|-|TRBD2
TGTGCCAGCAGCTTGAGCGGGACGAAGTCCTACAATGAGCAGTTCTTC
CASSLSGTKSYNEQFF
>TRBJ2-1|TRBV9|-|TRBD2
TGTGCCAGCAGCCCTAGCGGGTTATCCTACAATGAGCAGTTCTTC
CASSPSGLSYNEQFF
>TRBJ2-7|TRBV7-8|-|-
TGTGCCAGCAGCCTACAGAATTACGAGCAGTACTTC
CASSLQNYEQYF
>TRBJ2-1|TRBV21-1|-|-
TGTGCCACCCCTTCGGGGGCTAGCGGGGACGAGGACAATGAGCAGTTCTTC
CATPSGASGDEDNEQFF
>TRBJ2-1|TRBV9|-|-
TGTGCCAGCAGCACCCAACCGGGGGTGGCCAATGAGCAGTTCTTC
CASSTQPGVANEQFF
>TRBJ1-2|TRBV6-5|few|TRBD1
TGTGCCAGCAGTTACGTGGCGGGACAGAACTATGGCTACACCTTC
CASSYVAGQNYGYTF
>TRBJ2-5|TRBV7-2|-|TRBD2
TGTGCCAGCAGCTACCGACTAGCGGGAGCGGGGGAAGAGACCCAGTACTTC
CASSYRLAGAGEETQYF
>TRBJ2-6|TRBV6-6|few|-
TGTGCCAGCAGTTCCGCGAGCTCTGGGGCCAACGTCCTGACTTTC
CASSSASSGANVLTF
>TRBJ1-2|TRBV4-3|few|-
TGCGCCAGCAGCCAAGAGCCGTTCGGGGGGACCTATGGCTACACCTTC
CASSQEPFGGTYGYTF
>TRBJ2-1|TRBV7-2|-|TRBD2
TGTGCCAGCAGTCCCAGATTAGCGGGAGGGATCAATGAGCAGTTCTTC
CASSPRLAGGINEQFF
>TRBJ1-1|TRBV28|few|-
TGTGCCAGCAGGTGGCAGGGATTAGGAGCTTTCTTT
CASRWQGLGAFF
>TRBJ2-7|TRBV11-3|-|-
TGTGCCAGCAGCTCAGGGACAATCCACGAGCAGTACTTC
CASSSGTIHEQYF
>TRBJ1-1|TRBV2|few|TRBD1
TGTGCCAGCAGTGGGGGACAGGGGGCGAACACTGAAGCTTTCTTT
CASSGGQGANTEAFF
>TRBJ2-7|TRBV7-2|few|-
TGTGCCAGCAGCCTCCCACAGACTGGCTCCTACGAGCAGTACTTC
CASSLPQTGSYEQYF
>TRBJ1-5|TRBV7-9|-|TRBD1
TGTGCCAGCAGCTGGGGACAGGAGCAGCCCCAGCATTTT
CASSWGQEQPQHF
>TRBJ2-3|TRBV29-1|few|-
TGCAGCGTTGACGGCGAATACGGATATACGCAGTATTTT
CSVDGEYGYTQYF
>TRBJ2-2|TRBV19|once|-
TGTGCCAGTACTACAGGGTGGGACACCGGGGAGCTGTTTTTT
CASTTGWDTGELFF
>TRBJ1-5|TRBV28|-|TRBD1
TGTGCCAGCAACAGGGGGAATCAGCCCCAGCATTTT
CASNRGNQPQHF
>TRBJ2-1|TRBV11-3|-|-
TGTGCCAGCAGCTTTTCAAGCTACAATGAGCAGTTCTTC
CASSFSSYNEQFF
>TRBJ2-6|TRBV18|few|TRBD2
TGTGCCAGCTCGCGCAGACTAGCGGGAACCTCTGGGGCCAACGTCCTGACTTTC
CASSRRLAGTSGANVLTF
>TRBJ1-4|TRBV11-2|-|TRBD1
TGTGCCAGCCAGACAGGGCAATCGGCTAATGAAAAACTGTTTTTT
CASQTGQSANEKLFF
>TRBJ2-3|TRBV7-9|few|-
TGTGCCAGCAGCTCGGGGACCCAGGGGTACACAGATACGCAGTATTTT
CASSSGTQGYTDTQYF
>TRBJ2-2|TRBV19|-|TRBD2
TGTGCCAGTAGACAAGCGACTAGCGGATACACCGGGGAGCTGTTTTTT
CASRQATSGYTGELFF
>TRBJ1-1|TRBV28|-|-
TGTGCCAGCAGTTTACGACGGACGAACACTGAAGCTTTCTTT
CASSLRRTNTEAFF
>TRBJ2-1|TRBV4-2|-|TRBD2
TGTGCCAGCAGCCAAGGTTTTACTAGCGCCTACAATGAGCAGTTCTTC
CASSQGFTSAYNEQFF
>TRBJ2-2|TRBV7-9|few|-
TGTGCCAGCGAGGGGGGACAGCTGAACACCGGGGAGCTGTTTTTT
CASEGGQLNTGELFF
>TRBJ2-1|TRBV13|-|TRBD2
TGTGCCAGCAGCCAAGCAAGCGGGAGCAATGAGCAGTTCTTC
CASSQASGSNEQFF
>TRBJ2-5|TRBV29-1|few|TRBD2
TGCAGCGCAGAGACTAGCGGACGGGAGACCCAGTACTTC
CSAETSGRETQYF
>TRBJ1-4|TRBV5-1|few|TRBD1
TGCGCCAGCAGCTCGTCCGGGACAGAAAATGAAAAACTGTTTTTT
CASSSSGTENEKLFF